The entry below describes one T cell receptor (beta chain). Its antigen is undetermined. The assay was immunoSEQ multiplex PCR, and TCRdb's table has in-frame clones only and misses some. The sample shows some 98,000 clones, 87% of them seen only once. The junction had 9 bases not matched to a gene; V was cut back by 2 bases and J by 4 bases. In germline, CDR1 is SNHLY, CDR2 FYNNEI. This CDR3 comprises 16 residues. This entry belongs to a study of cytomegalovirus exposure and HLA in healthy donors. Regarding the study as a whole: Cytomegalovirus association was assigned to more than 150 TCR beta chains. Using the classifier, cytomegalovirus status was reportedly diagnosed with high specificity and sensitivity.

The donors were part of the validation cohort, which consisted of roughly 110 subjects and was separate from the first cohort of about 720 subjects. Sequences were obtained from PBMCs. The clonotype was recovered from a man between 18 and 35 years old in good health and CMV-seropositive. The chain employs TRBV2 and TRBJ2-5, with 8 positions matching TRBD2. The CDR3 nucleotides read TGTGCCAGCAGTGAAAATACGGGGGGGCGTCCAGAGACCCAGTACTTC. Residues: CASSENTGGRPETQYF.